These T cell receptor beta chains were read from a single sample in a study of T-cell reconstitution after alpha-beta-depleted transplantation in children. Each CDR3 protein gets one entry after TCRdb re-called the PCR reads with MiXCR. The table includes around 300,000 distinct CDR3 sequences, less than 9.5% detected once. The sequencing here drew on peripheral blood, taken 360 days after TCRalphabeta/CD19-depleted stem cell transplant. The receptors were sampled from a female patient between 2 and 15 years old who had a stem cell transplant for Fanconi anemia, so the T cells may come from the graft donor. The CDR3 runs from the conserved cysteine through the conserved F or W. The D gene is left open where the match is weak. Only part of the rows carry a size: once, few, many, or a class if the clone is expanded.

J,D,size,V,CDR3
TRBJ2-1,TRBD2,many,TRBV5-1,CASSQTGTTYNEQFF
TRBJ2-7,TRBD1,many,TRBV6-5,CASSIQGSSYEQYF
TRBJ2-1,TRBD2,NA,TRBV23-1,CASSGRRSGQESGRGIEQFF
TRBJ2-6,NA,many,TRBV3-1,CASRAITGANVLTF
TRBJ1-6,NA,NA,TRBV4-3,CASSHTISRSSPLHF
TRBJ1-5,TRBD1,many,TRBV12-3/TRBV12-4,CASSYMTGGGRQPQHF
TRBJ2-1,TRBD2,many,TRBV5-1,CASSLGLQLAGGGNEQFF
TRBJ2-2,TRBD1,NA,TRBV6-5,CASRHRGTGELFF
TRBJ2-2,TRBD1,many,TRBV2,CARGQAGGELFF
TRBJ2-3,NA,many,TRBV4-3,CASSQGGDTQYF
TRBJ1-3,NA,many,TRBV24-1,CATSDNRDGGNTIYF
TRBJ2-7,TRBD1,many,TRBV5-1,CASSLDRGRREQYF
TRBJ2-5,TRBD2,many,TRBV5-1,CASSLAGGGPETQYF
TRBJ2-7,NA,many,TRBV20-1,CSASISGPYEQYF
TRBJ2-7,TRBD2,many,TRBV10-3,CAISPLSGDEQYF
TRBJ2-2,TRBD1,few,TRBV7-2,CASSLTGVDTGELFF
TRBJ1-2,NA,many,TRBV11-2,CASSLDLPLALSF
TRBJ2-7,TRBD2,many,TRBV7-8,CASSLGLAGAGYEQYF
TRBJ2-7,NA,few,TRBV5-6,CASTGGPHEQYF
TRBJ2-1,NA,few,TRBV3-1,CASSQGIHPSWFF
TRBJ2-1,TRBD2,many,TRBV6-1,CASSELAGHYNEQFF
TRBJ2-7,NA,many,TRBV12-3/TRBV12-4,CASSFGRFYEQYF
TRBJ2-1,TRBD1,few,TRBV5-4,CASSLEARGRRNEQFF
TRBJ2-3,TRBD2,many,TRBV9,CASQGGGADLADTQYF
TRBJ2-1,NA,many,TRBV5-1,CASSLSSVGVWSYNEQFF
TRBJ2-1,NA,NA,TRBV20-1,CSASPQTVRVGDDEQFF
TRBJ2-5,TRBD2,many,TRBV12-3/TRBV12-4,CASTSGGAETQYF
TRBJ2-1,TRBD2,many,TRBV20-1,CSARVIAGGYNEQFF
TRBJ1-5,NA,NA,TRBV28,CASSLNRALPIRSNQPQHF
TRBJ2-2,NA,NA,TRBV5-1,CASSLVSGQSTGELFF
TRBJ1-2,NA,NA,TRBV5-1,CASSLLGQFYGYTF
TRBJ2-1,TRBD1,few,TRBV10-3,CAISGQGAQSTSYNEQFF
TRBJ1-1,NA,many,TRBV20-1,CRQVRGTEAFF
TRBJ2-2,NA,many,TRBV7-9,CASSLEGSGELFF
TRBJ1-5,TRBD1,NA,TRBV12-3/TRBV12-4,CASSSQGKMNQPQHF
TRBJ1-1,NA,many,TRBV6-6,CASSHDKGAFF
TRBJ1-1,NA,many,TRBV7-9,CASSWPPEAFF
TRBJ2-7,NA,NA,TRBV5-6,CASSLASSEYF
TRBJ2-5,TRBD2,NA,TRBV7-3,CASSPVAGGQETQYF
TRBJ2-5,NA,few,TRBV6-1,CARPPDGQKEETQYF
TRBJ2-3,NA,many,TRBV20-1,CSASLGDTQYF
TRBJ2-7,NA,few,TRBV6-1,CASSDVSGWSYEQYF
TRBJ2-5,TRBD2,few,TRBV7-9,CASSFYRGLAGVQETQYF
TRBJ1-1,NA,few,TRBV20-1,CSARRPFREGAFF
TRBJ1-6,NA,many,TRBV5-1,CASSLGQSGGYYNSPLHF
TRBJ1-2,NA,few,TRBV11-2,CASSSDFFVGYTF
TRBJ2-1,NA,many,TRBV5-5,CASSLGYEQFF
TRBJ1-2,NA,few,TRBV4-2,CASSQVGVGAGANYGYTF
TRBJ2-7,TRBD1,many,TRBV10-3,CAISEVTGTGGSEQYF
TRBJ2-3,TRBD2,few,TRBV6-4,CASSARLAGGVDTQYF